Shown below are 7 T cell receptor beta chains from a single sample sequenced in a study of OX40 agonist ivuxolimab in advanced cancers. Using immunoSEQ multiplex PCR, the repertoire was profiled, and TCRdb retains in-frame clones only, with some absent. Here the sample spans about 79,000 clones, about 85% being singletons. The sample was CD4+ or CD8+ T cells sorted from blood, taken in a trial of the OX40 agonist ivuxolimab. These receptors originate from an adult with an advanced solid tumor such as melanoma, head and neck, liver or kidney cancer.

V is TRBV7-2 and J is TRBJ2-3; 10 nucleotides line up with TRBD2. This CDR3 spans 17 amino acids. The junction had 8 bases not matched to a gene; V was cut back by 2 bases and J by 3 bases. CDR1 is SGHTA, CDR2 FQGNSA, per germline. This CDR3 is CASSLPKTSGSTDTQYF. CDR3 coding DNA: TGTGCCAGCAGCTTACCTAAGACTAGCGGGTCTACAGATACGCAGTATTTT.

The chain combines TRBV5-1 with TRBJ2-7; 10 nucleotides align to TRBD1. The CDR3 runs 12 residues. CDR1 SGHRS and CDR2 YFSETQ come from the germline V gene. J gave up 4 bases and V 7 bases, and 2 bases lay outside the gene matches. The CDR3 sequence: CASGQGGYEQYF. In DNA, the CDR3 is TGCGCCAGCGGACAGGGGGGGTACGAGCAGTACTTC.

The CDR3 DNA reads TGTGCCAGTAGTATTATCCAGGGAGGTCAGCCCCAGCATTTT. Its protein product is CASSIIQGGQPQHF. V is TRBV19 and J is TRBJ1-5; maybe TRBD1 (5 bases). Looked up from germline, CDR1 is LNHDA and CDR2 is SQIVND (reference sequence). Trimming stripped 3 bases from V and 6 bases from J, with 12 bases between. The CDR3 contains 14 residues.

This clone appeared a single time. This sequence joins TRBV7-2 and TRBJ2-4; D is perhaps TRBD2 (5 bases). Trimming took off 2 bases at V and 6 bases at J, with 11 bases between the two ends. This CDR3 is 14 amino acids long. CDR1 SGHTA and CDR2 FQGNSA come from the germline V gene. The CDR3 DNA reads as TGTGCCAGCAGCTTAAGGGAGAGTTTAAACATTCAGTACTTC. Translated: CASSLRESLNIQYF.

This chain joins TRBV6-6 and TRBJ1-2; a weak D match, TRBD1 (5 bases). From germline, CDR1 is MNHNY and CDR2 SVGAGI (reference sequence). V gave up 8 bases and J gave up 2 bases, with 15 bases separating them. The CDR3 is 14 residues long. The CDR3 DNA is TGTGCCAGCGGTCCGGCAGGGCCCAACTATGGCTACACCTTC. It encodes CASGPAGPNYGYTF.

The genes are TRBV27 and TRBJ2-7; 9 nucleotides agree with TRBD1. Germline trimming cut 3 bases from V and 6 bases from J; bases unmatched to any gene: 6. Looked up from germline, CDR1 is MNHEY and CDR2 is SMNVEV (reference sequence). This CDR3 spans 14 amino acids. The CDR3 here is CASSLTQGASEQYF. Written as DNA, the CDR3 is TGTGCCAGCAGTTTGACACAGGGGGCGAGCGAGCAGTACTTC.

The CDR3 loop reads CASSVSDRGEQYF. CDR3 coding DNA: TGTGCCAGCAGCGTATCGGACAGGGGCGAGCAGTACTTC. V is TRBV9 and J is TRBJ2-7; TRBD1 matches at 9 bases. V shed 1 base, J shed 6 bases, and the junction held 2 bases outside the gene matches. Germline V gene data show CDR1 as SGDLS and CDR2 as YYNGEE. The CDR3 sequence is 13 residues long.